A selection of T cell receptor beta chains follows, all from one sample in a study of T cell responses to AZD1222 COVID-19 vaccine. Profiled with immunoSEQ multiplex PCR; TCRdb holds only in-frame clones, not every one. This sample has under 150,000 clones; 90% occur once, and the top ten carry roughly 3.2%. The sequencing used peripheral blood, collected on day 0 of AZD1222 vaccination. These receptors originate from an adult in good health. Each CDR3 is given with its conserved first and last residue. D genes are given only for firm matches. Only some rows state a clone size, as once, few, many or a class for expanded clones.

abundance	v_gene	j_gene	d_gene	CDR3nt	CDR3aa
-	TRBV7-2	TRBJ1-2	-	TGTGCCAGCAGCTTGGAAATAGGGTACACCTTC	CASSLEIGYTF
-	TRBV3-1/TRBV3-2	TRBJ1-3	-	TGTGCCAGCAGCCAGGCGTTCTCTGGAAACACCATATATTTT	CASSQAFSGNTIYF
once	TRBV20-1	TRBJ2-3	TRBD2	TGCAGTGCTAGTGTCAGACTAGCGGGAGGCACAGATACGCAGTATTTT	CSASVRLAGGTDTQYF
-	TRBV29-1	TRBJ2-5	TRBD2	TGCAGCGTTGGACTAGCGGGCGGTCAAGAGACCCAGTACTTC	CSVGLAGGQETQYF
-	TRBV30	TRBJ1-2	-	TGTGCCTGGAACGTTGCCTATGGCTACACCTTC	CAWNVAYGYTF
-	TRBV9	TRBJ2-1	TRBD2	TGTGCCAGCAGCGTTGAGAGCGGGGGGGCCGTCGCCTACAATGAGCAGTTCTTC	CASSVESGGAVAYNEQFF
-	TRBV19	TRBJ2-2	-	TGTGCCAGTAGTAGCCTCTACAGGGAGAACACCGGGGAGCTGTTTTTT	CASSSLYRENTGELFF
-	TRBV27	TRBJ2-2	-	TGTGCCAGCAGTCCCCTCAGGCGGAAGCTGCGGGGGGAGCTGTTTTTT	CASSPLRRKLRGELFF
-	TRBV5-1	TRBJ1-1	-	TGCGCCAGCAGCTTGAATCTCCAGGGGCCGAACACTGAAGCTTTCTTT	CASSLNLQGPNTEAFF
-	TRBV27	TRBJ2-1	TRBD1	TGTGCCAGCAGTTTAGGTGGGGGACAGGGGTTCGATGAGCAGTTCTTC	CASSLGGGQGFDEQFF
once	TRBV7-6	TRBJ1-5	-	TGTGCCAGCAGCTTAGCCCAAGGACCCAATCAGCCCCAGCATTTT	CASSLAQGPNQPQHF
-	TRBV2	TRBJ1-6	-	TGTGCCAGCAGTGTCCCAGGGAGCTCCTATAATTCACCCCTCCACTTT	CASSVPGSSYNSPLHF
once	TRBV5-5	TRBJ2-1	TRBD1	TGTGCCAGCAGCTCCGGGACAGCCACCTACAATGAGCAGTTCTTC	CASSSGTATYNEQFF
-	TRBV5-1	TRBJ2-1	-	TGCGCCAGCACGACTTACGGGGGATCGATAGGTAATGAGCAGTTCTTC	CASTTYGGSIGNEQFF
-	TRBV6-5	TRBJ1-4	-	TGTGCCAGCCTGGGTGCAACTAATGAAAAACTGTTTTTT	CASLGATNEKLFF
-	TRBV14	TRBJ1-4	TRBD1	TGTGCCAGCAGCCGAAAAGGACAGGGGTTAGCTGAAAAACTGTTTTTT	CASSRKGQGLAEKLFF
-	TRBV29-1	TRBJ1-1	-	TGCAGCGTTAAGGGGATGAACACTGAAGCTTTCTTT	CSVKGMNTEAFF
-	TRBV27	TRBJ2-7	-	TGTGCCAGCAGACTCAACCCTGGTCGTCCCTACGAGCAGTACTTC	CASRLNPGRPYEQYF
-	TRBV5-1	TRBJ1-2	-	TGCGCCAGCAGCTGGAACAGGGCTTCTAACTATGGCTACACCTTC	CASSWNRASNYGYTF
-	TRBV29-1	TRBJ2-5	TRBD1	TGCAGCGTTGCCGTGACAGGGGCCGAGACCCAGTACTTC	CSVAVTGAETQYF
-	TRBV6-4	TRBJ2-1	-	TGTGCCAGCAGTGAAAGCGGCTCCTACAATGAGCAGTTCTTC	CASSESGSYNEQFF
-	TRBV30	TRBJ2-6	-	TGTGCCTGGAGTGTAAGGGGTGACGGTATCTCTGGGGCCAACGTCCTGACTTTC	CAWSVRGDGISGANVLTF
-	TRBV19	TRBJ2-1	TRBD2	TGTGCCAGTAGCTTCGAGCGGGGGGGCCGCAATGAGCAGTTCTTC	CASSFERGGRNEQFF
-	TRBV9	TRBJ1-6	TRBD1	TGTGCCAGCAGCTCCCGGGACAGTTATTCACCCCTCCACTTT	CASSSRDSYSPLHF
-	TRBV29-1	TRBJ1-2	-	TGCAGCGTTGAAGAGGGGGGCCGGGGCACCTTC	CSVEEGGRGTF
-	TRBV4-2	TRBJ1-1	-	TGTGCCAGCAGCCAAGATAGGGGGGGCACTGAAGCTTTCTTT	CASSQDRGGTEAFF
-	TRBV19	TRBJ2-7	-	TGTGCCAGTAGTATAGCGGCAGGGAACAGGAACGAGCAGTACTTC	CASSIAAGNRNEQYF
-	TRBV5-4	TRBJ2-7	TRBD1	TGTGCCAGCAGCTTGTGGGACAGGGCCTACGAGCAGTACTTC	CASSLWDRAYEQYF
-	TRBV14	TRBJ2-3	-	TGTGCCAGCAGCCGTACATCGAATCCTAGCACAGATACGCAGTATTTT	CASSRTSNPSTDTQYF
-	TRBV7-9	TRBJ1-1	TRBD1	TGTGCCAGCAGCTCCTCCTCCTCCCTCAGGGGGATGGACACTGAAGCTTTCTTT	CASSSSSSLRGMDTEAFF
-	TRBV10-3	TRBJ2-7	TRBD1	TGTGCCATCATGAGAGTGGGACAGGGGACGTCCTACGAGCAGTACTTC	CAIMRVGQGTSYEQYF
few	TRBV27	TRBJ2-1	-	TGTGCCAGCAGTCCCTCGGGCGCCGCCCTTAATGAGCAGTTCTTC	CASSPSGAALNEQFF
-	TRBV12-3/TRBV12-4	TRBJ2-7	-	TGTGCCAGCAGCCGGGAGTGGTCCTACGAGCAGTACTTC	CASSREWSYEQYF
few	TRBV7-9	TRBJ2-1	-	TGTGCCAGCAGCTTAGTCGAATTTCTGTTCTTC	CASSLVEFLFF
-	TRBV5-1	TRBJ2-7	TRBD2	TGCGCCAGCAGCCCTCGGGGTAGCGGGGGATTCTCCTACGAGCAGTACTTC	CASSPRGSGGFSYEQYF